This T cell receptor beta chain is from a study of cytomegalovirus exposure and HLA in healthy donors. Study-wide background: One earlier analysis, a look at about 179 million T cells, found some 120 million unique TCR beta sequences.

A note on this clone: Its antigen is undetermined.

Healthy bone marrow donors made up the cohort. The study ran its PCR with 60 Vbeta and 13 Jbeta primers. This table comes from immunoSEQ multiplex PCR, and its TCRdb copy is limited to in-frame clones, with some not included. Recorded for this sample: some 83,000 clones. The CDR3 is 15 residues long. Germline V gene sequence: CDR1 MNHGY, CDR2 SVAAGI. General observations from the study: Investigators reported fewer than 200 TCR beta chains as tied to cytomegalovirus. In a later analysis, CMV-associated beta chains were mostly HLA-associated, it appeared.

V usage is TRBV6-9 and J usage is TRBJ2-5; tentative D call: TRBD2 (5 bases). TRBJ2-7 matches the DNA end more closely, so the J call is doubtful. The sequenced material came from PBMCs. The receptor was derived from a woman aged 25 to 39 in good health and CMV-seronegative. CDR3 nucleotides: TGTGCCAGCAGTAAACGGAGGTTCATAACCTACGAGCAGTACTTC. As protein: CASSKRRFITYEQYF.